Given below is one TCR beta chain in context. Its antigen is not known. Libraries were prepared by immunoSEQ multiplex PCR; TCRdb keeps only in-frame clonotypes and omits some of them. Of about 72,000 clones in the sample, roughly 90% were seen once. This sample is part of a study of OX40 agonist ivuxolimab in advanced cancers. Study at large: Ivuxolimab, an antibody acting as an agonist of OX40 (CD134), was used to treat patients. With a range of roughly 20 to 79, age averaged approximately 54 years, and 75% to 90% were male. Having had anti-PD-1, anti-PD-L1 or anti-CTLA-4 therapy before was allowed, and roughly 40% had some. Overall study findings and caveats: Determination of antigen specificity was not performed for the expanded peripheral T cells.

The source material was CD4+ or CD8+ T cells sorted from blood, sampled in a trial of the OX40 agonist ivuxolimab. The receptor was isolated from an adult with an advanced solid tumor such as melanoma, head and neck, liver or kidney cancer.

The CDR3 DNA reads TGTGCCAGTAGTCTTACAGGCCTCTACTATGGCTACACCTTC. Translating gives CASSLTGLYYGYTF. The V and J genes are TRBV19 and TRBJ1-2; a weak D match, TRBD1 (5 bases). The germline V gene has CDR1 LNHDA and CDR2 SQIVND (reference sequence). The CDR3 length is 14 residues. Trimming left V 5 bases short and J 3 bases short, with 13 bases between.